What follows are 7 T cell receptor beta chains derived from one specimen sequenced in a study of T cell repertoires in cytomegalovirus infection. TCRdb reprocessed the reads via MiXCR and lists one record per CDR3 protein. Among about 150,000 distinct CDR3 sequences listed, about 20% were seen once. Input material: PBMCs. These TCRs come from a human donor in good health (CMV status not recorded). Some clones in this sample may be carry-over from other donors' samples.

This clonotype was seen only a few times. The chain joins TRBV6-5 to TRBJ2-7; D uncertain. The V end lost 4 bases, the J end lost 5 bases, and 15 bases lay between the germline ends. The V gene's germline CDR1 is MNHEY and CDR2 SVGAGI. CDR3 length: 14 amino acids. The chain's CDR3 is CASSSPRLSDEQYF. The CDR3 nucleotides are TGTGCCAGCAGTTCCCCGCGTCTTTCCGACGAGCAGTACTTC.

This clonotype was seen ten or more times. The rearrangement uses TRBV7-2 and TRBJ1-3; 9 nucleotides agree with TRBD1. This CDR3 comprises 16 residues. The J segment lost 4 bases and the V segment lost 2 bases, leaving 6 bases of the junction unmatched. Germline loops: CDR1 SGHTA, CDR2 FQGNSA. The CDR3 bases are TGTGCCAGCAGCTTAAGTGCCGGGACAGGGGGAAACACCATATATTTT. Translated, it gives CASSLSAGTGGNTIYF. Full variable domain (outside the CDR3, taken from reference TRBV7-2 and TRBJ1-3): GAGVSQSPSNKVTEKGKDVELRCDPISGHTALYWYRQSLGQGLEFLIYFQGNSAPDKSGLPSDRFSAERTGGSVSTLTIQRTQQEDSAVYLCASSLSAGTGGNTIYFGEGSWLTVV.

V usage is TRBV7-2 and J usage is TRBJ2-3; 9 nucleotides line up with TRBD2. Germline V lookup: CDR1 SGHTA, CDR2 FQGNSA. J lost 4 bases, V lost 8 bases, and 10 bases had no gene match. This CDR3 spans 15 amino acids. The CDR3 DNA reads TGTGCCAGCTTAGAGAGCGGGGGGAACCCAGATACGCAGTATTTT. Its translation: CASLESGGNPDTQYF.

In DNA form, the CDR3 reads TGTGCCAGCAGCCTTCCCGACTATGGCTACACCTTC. It encodes CASSLPDYGYTF. The chain combines TRBV6-1 with TRBJ1-2; D call uncertain. There are 12 residues in the CDR3. Looked up from germline, CDR1 is MNHNS and CDR2 is SASEGT. Trimming pared 6 bases from V and 3 bases from J, leaving 8 bases between.

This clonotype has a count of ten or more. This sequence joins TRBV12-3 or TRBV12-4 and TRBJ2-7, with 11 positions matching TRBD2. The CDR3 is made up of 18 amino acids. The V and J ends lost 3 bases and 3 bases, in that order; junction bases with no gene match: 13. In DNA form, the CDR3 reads TGTGCCAGCAGTTTCGCTCCGGGACTAGCGGCAACGAGCTACGAGCAGTACTTC. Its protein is CASSFAPGLAATSYEQYF.

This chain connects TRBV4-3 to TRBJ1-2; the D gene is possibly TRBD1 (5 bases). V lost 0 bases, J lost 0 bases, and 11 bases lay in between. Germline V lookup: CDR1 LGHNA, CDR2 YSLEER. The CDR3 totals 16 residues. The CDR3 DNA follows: TGCGCCAGCAGCCAAGACCGGGACCCAGCTAACTATGGCTACACCTTC. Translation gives CASSQDRDPANYGYTF.

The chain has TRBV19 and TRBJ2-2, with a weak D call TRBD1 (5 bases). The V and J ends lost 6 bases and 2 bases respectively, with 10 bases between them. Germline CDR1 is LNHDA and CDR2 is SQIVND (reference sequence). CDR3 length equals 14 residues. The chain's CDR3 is CASRRTGNTGELFF. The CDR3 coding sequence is TGTGCCAGTAGGAGAACAGGAAACACCGGGGAGCTGTTTTTT.